This TCR beta chain was identified in a study of T cells in Graves' hyperthyroidism and ophthalmopathy (dated 2019 in TCRdb). Concerning the study at large: Peripheral blood was collected at initial diagnosis, before any treatment. A discovery cohort of roughly 96 patients, about 40 with Graves' ophthalmopathy and 57 with stable Graves' hyperthyroidism, was used to find distinguishing TCR V-J signatures. Prospective prediction of ophthalmopathy was tested in an independent validation cohort consisting of 18 hyperthyroidism patients and some 17 patients who later progressed to ophthalmopathy. The 75 to 100 discovery patients were randomly divided into training and test sets at a 7:3 ratio. In addition, the study compared T-cell repertoires in thyroid tissue and in blood from six Graves' hyperthyroidism patients. After blood sampling, hyperthyroidism patients were treated with methimazole at a starting dose of 30 mg daily, and ophthalmopathy patients were treated with high-dose intravenous methylprednisolone. The paper describes TCR Vbeta CDR3 sequencing of fewer than 150 peripheral blood samples, made up of around 41 ophthalmopathy patients, some 76 hyperthyroidism patients and 17 progressor patients. The study at large found these results: During validation, the model predicted progression to ophthalmopathy a median of around 7 months ahead of onset, with more than 60% sensitivity and 72.22% specificity. In cross-validation, a model built on a 13 V-J signature told ophthalmopathy apart from stable hyperthyroidism with 87.88% sensitivity and around 81% specificity, and in testing the same model reached 80%/75%. Most expanded thyroid clonotypes (frequency above 0.001) were also detected in blood, suggesting blood repertoires may reflect thyroid immune responses. No statistical method was used to set the sample size in advance, and investigators knew the group allocation.

Ophthalmopathy patients had moderately to severely active disease, with a Clinical Activity Score of 3 or more, a NOSPECS grade of 4 or more, and a disease duration of less than 3 months. Patients with uncontrolled infections, other autoimmune diseases, pregnancy or lactation were excluded. Clinical symptoms, serum thyroxine and TRAb, thyroid ultrasound, and orbital computed tomography formed the basis for the diagnoses. PBMCs were isolated from 8 to 10 ml of fresh peripheral blood by Ficoll-Paque density gradient centrifugation. Trizol reagent was used to extract total RNA, and RNA quality was then checked on an Agilent 2100 Bioanalyzer. The TCR beta CDR3 regions were amplified from RNA transcripts. For the first round of RT-PCR on the TCR CDR3, the HTBI primer set was used together with the Qiagen OneStep RT-PCR kit. The libraries were constructed in a second round of multiplex PCR and then size-selected and purified. Libraries were sequenced paired-end with 100 bp reads on an Illumina HiSeq2000. On the study's bioinformatics: SOAPnuke was used to process the raw data, throwing out any read that contained adapters or uncalled bases, had a mean Phred below 15, or lacked an exact constant-primer or identifier match. COPE v1.2.5 was used to merge the high-quality paired reads, and each unique nucleotide sequence was defined as a clonotype. MiTCR v1.1 was used to align the clonotypes against IMGT TRBV, TRBD and TRBJ reference segments. Analysis was restricted to V-J combinations with a frequency above 0.0001, which covered about 99% of repertoires. A TCS score was defined as the ratio of F50 (clonal expansion) to E x V (chaos), with BLOSUM62-based TCRdist applied between CDR3 peptides within each V-J. Welch's t-statistics and random forest reduced roughly 540 V-J features to 13, which were used in a naive Bayes classifier (R e1071). The raw public data were reprocessed by TCRdb itself: fastp quality trimming at Q25, MiXCR clonotype calling, in-frame beta chains only. Each entry merges the rows of one CDR3 protein and shows their most common DNA and genes. Here the V and J calls rest on TCRdb's processing, not on the authors' analysis. For this sample there are 240,000 or so distinct CDR3 sequences; 16% appear just once. Jointly, the top ten make up around 28% of the sample.

This clonotype showed up many times. Its antigen is unknown. No per-base quality is available; no much larger clone lies one base away. The CDR3 sequence holds 15 residues, the cysteine and phenylalanine included. Just the 45-base CDR3 DNA is kept, in frame starting at base 1. The junction shows trimming of 5 bases on V and 7 bases on J, and the gene matches do not reach 10 bases of it. Via the germline V gene, CDR1 is MNHNS and CDR2 SASEGT. The chain is made from TRBV6-1 and TRBJ2-1, with TRBD2 matching 8 junction bases. Sequences were obtained from blood. This sequence originates from a woman between 18 and 29 years old with Graves' ophthalmopathy. CDR3 region: CASSRQGLVENEQFF. The DNA sequence is as follows: TGTGCCAGCAGTCGCCAGGGACTAGTGGAGAATGAGCAGTTCTTC.